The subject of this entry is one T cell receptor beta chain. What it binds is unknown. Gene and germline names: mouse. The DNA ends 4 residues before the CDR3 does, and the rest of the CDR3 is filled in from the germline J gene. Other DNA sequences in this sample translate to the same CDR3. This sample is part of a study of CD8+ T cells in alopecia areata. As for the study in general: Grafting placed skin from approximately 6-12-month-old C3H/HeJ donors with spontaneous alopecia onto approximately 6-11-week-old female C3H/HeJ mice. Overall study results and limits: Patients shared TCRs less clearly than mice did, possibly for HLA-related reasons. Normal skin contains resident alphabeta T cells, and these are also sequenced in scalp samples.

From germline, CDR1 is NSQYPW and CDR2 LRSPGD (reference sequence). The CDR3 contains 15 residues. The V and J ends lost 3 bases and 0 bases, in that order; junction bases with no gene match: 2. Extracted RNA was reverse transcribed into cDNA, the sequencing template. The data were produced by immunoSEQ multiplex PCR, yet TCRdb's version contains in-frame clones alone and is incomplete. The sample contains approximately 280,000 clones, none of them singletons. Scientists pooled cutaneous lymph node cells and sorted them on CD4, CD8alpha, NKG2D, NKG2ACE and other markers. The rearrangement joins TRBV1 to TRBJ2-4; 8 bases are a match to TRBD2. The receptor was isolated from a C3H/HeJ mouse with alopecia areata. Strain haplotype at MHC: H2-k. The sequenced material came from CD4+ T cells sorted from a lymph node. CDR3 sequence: CTCSATGGSQNTLYF. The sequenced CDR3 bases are TGCACCTGCAGTGCCACTGGGGGTAGTCAAAAC.